These 27 T cell receptor beta chains were sequenced from one sample in a study of CD8 T cells in Susac syndrome. RNA totalling roughly 0.45 to 1 ug underwent reverse transcription with random hexamers. TCRdb fed the immunoSEQ multiplex PCR reads into MiXCR, producing one record per CDR3 protein. The repertoire includes over 130,000 distinct CDR3 sequences, about 95% of them detected once, and 0.095% to 0.14% sits in the top ten. The sample comprised CD4+ T cells from PBMCs. These receptors originate from a human donor with multiple sclerosis.

The chain combines TRBV20-1 with TRBJ2-3; 8 bases line up with TRBD2. The germline V gene encodes CDR1 DFQATT and CDR2 SNEGSKA (reference sequence). V was pared by 5 bases and J by 0 bases, with 4 bases of the junction left unmatched. This CDR3 is 14 amino acids long. CDR3 protein: CSAELAVSTDTQYF. The CDR3 region has the DNA TGCAGTGCTGAACTAGCGGTCAGCACAGATACGCAGTATTTT.

The rearrangement links TRBV2 to TRBJ1-2, with D perhaps matching TRBD1 (5 bases). Germline CDR1 is SNHLY and CDR2 is FYNNEI. This CDR3 spans 12 amino acids. Trimming stripped 7 bases from V and 8 bases from J, with 14 bases between. CDR3 nucleotide sequence: TGTGCCAGCACAGGGACGTTGCCGGGCTACACCTTC. Amino acid sequence: CASTGTLPGYTF.

CDR3 bases: TGTGCCAGCAGTCCTACCTACCGGGACAGGGGGCGCCGGGCGGGAGGCTACACCTTC. It yields the protein CASSPTYRDRGRRAGGYTF. The gene calls are TRBV27 and TRBJ1-2; 12 bases line up with TRBD1. Germline V gives CDR1 MNHEY, CDR2 SMNVEV (reference sequence). The V segment lost 5 bases and the J segment 8 bases; nucleotides outside the gene matches: 21. The CDR3 is made up of 19 amino acids.

The V gene is TRBV5-1, the J gene TRBJ2-7, with 8 nucleotides matching TRBD2. From germline, CDR1 is SGHRS and CDR2 YFSETQ. There are 13 residues in the CDR3. V gave up 1 base and J gave up 7 bases; unmatched junction bases: 4. CDR3: CASSLPGGAEQYF. As DNA, the CDR3 is TGCGCCAGCAGCTTGCCGGGGGGGGCTGAGCAGTACTTC.

CDR3 protein: CSARKVAGSSTDTQYF. CDR3 nucleotide sequence: TGCAGTGCTAGAAAGGTAGCGGGATCTAGCACAGATACGCAGTATTTT. The gene calls are TRBV20-1 and TRBJ2-3; 8 bases line up with TRBD2. The CDR3 has 16 residues. CDR1 and CDR2 (germline): DFQATT, SNEGSKA (reference sequence). After removal of 2 bases from V and 0 bases from J, the junction contained 7 bases not matched to a gene.

The chain combines TRBV7-9 with TRBJ1-2, with 8 bases lining up with TRBD1. The CDR3 sequence is 13 residues long. CDR1 SEHNR and CDR2 FQNEAQ come from the germline V gene (reference sequence). V lost 4 bases, J lost 6 bases, and 4 bases stayed unmatched. The CDR3 sequence: CASSSGTGDGYTF. For the CDR3, the DNA is TGTGCCAGCAGCTCCGGGACAGGCGATGGCTACACCTTC.

This rearrangement joins TRBV24-1 to TRBJ2-1, with 9 bases lining up with TRBD1. Trimming cost V 0 bases and J 9 bases; bases outside gene matches: 11. The CDR3 has 17 amino acids. Germline V gene lookup returns CDR1 KGHDR and CDR2 SFDVKD. The CDR3 nucleotides are TGTGCCACCAGTGATTTGCCCGGCGGGACAGGGTATACTGAGCAGTTCTTC. Its translation is CATSDLPGGTGYTEQFF.

The chain has TRBV29-1 and TRBJ1-2; no definite D call. Germline CDR1 and CDR2: SQVTM and ANQGSEA. The CDR3 has 12 residues. Trimming stripped 3 bases from V and 4 bases from J, with 9 bases between. The CDR3 nucleotides read TGCAGCGTTGAGGCAGCAGTCTATGGCTACACCTTC. This gives the protein CSVEAAVYGYTF.

The rearrangement uses TRBV20-1 and TRBJ1-6, with D unclear. In germline, CDR1 is DFQATT, CDR2 SNEGSKA (reference sequence). V was clipped by 0 bases and J by 0 bases, with 15 bases between them. This CDR3 contains 18 residues. CDR3 amino acids: CSARELRALSSYNSPLHF. DNA for the CDR3: TGCAGTGCTAGAGAACTCCGGGCCCTGAGCTCCTATAATTCACCCCTCCACTTT.

The chain links TRBV5-1 to TRBJ2-6, with D maybe TRBD1 (5 bases). Germline V CDR1 and CDR2: SGHRS, YFSETQ. Deletions cut 4 bases from V and 0 bases from J, with 8 bases between. The CDR3 extends over 15 amino acids. CDR3 sequence (DNA): TGCGCCAGCAGCCTAGGACACTCTGGGGCCAACGTCCTGACTTTC. The encoded protein is CASSLGHSGANVLTF.

The chain employs TRBV11-1 and TRBJ2-6; 7 positions agree with TRBD1. In germline, CDR1 is SGHAT, CDR2 FQDESV (reference sequence). This CDR3 contains 16 residues. Losses at the gene ends were 5 bases for V and 0 bases for J; bases not matched to a gene: 4. The CDR3 region is CASSPDRVSGANVLTF. DNA for the CDR3: TGTGCCAGCAGCCCAGACAGGGTCTCTGGGGCCAACGTCCTGACTTTC.

The rearrangement joins TRBV15 to TRBJ1-4; D gene unclear. Germline V gives CDR1 LNHNV, CDR2 YYDKDF (reference sequence). This CDR3 spans 13 amino acids. Trimming took off 2 bases at V and 5 bases at J, with 6 bases between the two ends. The CDR3 sequence is CATSRNRNEKLFF. DNA for the CDR3: TGTGCCACCAGCAGAAATCGAAATGAAAAACTGTTTTTT.

The V and J genes are TRBV18 and TRBJ1-1, with D maybe TRBD1 (5 bases). The CDR3 spans 15 residues. V was clipped by 0 bases and J by 7 bases, with 15 bases between them. Germline CDR1 reads KGHSH; CDR2 reads LQKENI. CDR3 nucleotides: TGTGCCAGCTCACCACCGCCAGGGCGGATAAGTGAAGCTTTCTTT. Translating gives CASSPPPGRISEAFF. Full variable domain (outside the CDR3, taken from reference TRBV18 and TRBJ1-1): NAGVMQNPRHLVRRRGQEARLRCSPMKGHSHVYWYRQLPEEGLKFMVYLQKENIIDESGMPKERFSAEFPKEGPSILRIQQVVRGDSAAYFCASSPPPGRISEAFFGQGTRLTVV.

This clonotype was observed once. CDR3 sequence reads: CASTSSSGANVLTF. Written as DNA, the CDR3 is TGTGCCAGCACCTCGAGCTCTGGGGCCAACGTCCTGACTTTC. The chain uses TRBV25-1 and TRBJ2-6; D is unresolved. Between the trimmed V and J ends, which lost 7 bases and 0 bases, there was a span of 7 bases. The CDR3 contains 14 residues. CDR1 is MGHDK and CDR2 is SYGVNS in the germline V gene.

The chain is built from TRBV20-1 and TRBJ1-1; D remains ambiguous. Germline loops: CDR1 DFQATT, CDR2 SNEGSKA (reference sequence). Trimming took 3 bases from V and 1 from J, leaving 6 bases between them. The CDR3 length is 12 residues. The CDR3 is CSASLKNTEAFF. CDR3 nucleotide sequence: TGCAGTGCTAGTCTGAAGAACACTGAAGCTTTCTTT.

This chain joins TRBV6-6 and TRBJ2-3, with 10 positions matching TRBD1. Looked up from germline, CDR1 is MNHNY and CDR2 is SVGAGI (reference sequence). Trimming cost V 4 bases and J 5 bases; bases outside gene matches: 6. The CDR3 sequence is 15 residues long. This CDR3 is CASSSPDRGKDTQYF. As DNA, the CDR3 is TGTGCCAGCAGTTCCCCGGACAGGGGGAAAGATACGCAGTATTTT.

This chain links TRBV29-1 with TRBJ2-6; D unresolved. CDR3 length equals 13 residues. V gave up 4 bases and J gave up 1 base, with 5 bases separating them. Per germline, CDR1 SQVTM and CDR2 ANQGSEA. The CDR3: CSVAWSGANVLTF. The CDR3 DNA sequence: TGCAGCGTTGCTTGGTCTGGGGCCAACGTCCTGACTTTC.

The genes are TRBV19 and TRBJ2-7, with D hard to call. Germline loops: CDR1 LNHDA, CDR2 SQIVND (reference sequence). V was pared by 5 bases and J by 2 bases, with 7 bases between. The CDR3 extends over 12 amino acids. This CDR3 is CASSPRTYEQYF. DNA of the CDR3: TGTGCCAGTAGTCCAAGGACCTACGAGCAGTACTTC.

J is TRBJ2-7 and V is TRBV18; 8 nucleotides align to TRBD2. Unmatched junction bases numbered 8, after V lost 0 bases and J lost 4 bases. Germline CDR1 is KGHSH and CDR2 is LQKENI. CDR3 size: 16 residues. The CDR3 sequence is CASSPPDGGAAYEQYF. DNA for the CDR3: TGTGCCAGCTCACCACCGGACGGGGGGGCGGCTTACGAGCAGTACTTC. The complete variable domain, with remaining parts taken from reference TRBV18 and TRBJ2-7, reads NAGVMQNPRHLVRRRGQEARLRCSPMKGHSHVYWYRQLPEEGLKFMVYLQKENIIDESGMPKERFSAEFPKEGPSILRIQQVVRGDSAAYFCASSPPDGGAAYEQYFGPGTRLTVT.

This rearrangement joins TRBV29-1 to TRBJ2-3; 10 positions agree with TRBD1. CDR1 SQVTM and CDR2 ANQGSEA come from the germline V gene. The CDR3 runs 17 residues. Trimming took 2 bases from V and 2 from J; bases not matched to a gene: 10. This CDR3 is CSVETKTGTGVTDTQYF. For the CDR3, the DNA is TGCAGCGTTGAAACAAAGACCGGGACAGGGGTCACAGATACGCAGTATTTT.

The genes are TRBV3-1 and TRBJ1-4; D gene uncertain. The germline CDR1 and CDR2 sequences are LGHDT and YNNKEL (reference sequence). The CDR3 has 13 residues. V shed 0 bases and J shed 8 bases, with 7 bases lying between them. The CDR3 reads CASSQDWGEKLFF. In DNA, the CDR3 is TGTGCCAGCAGCCAAGATTGGGGAGAAAAACTGTTTTTT.

The genes are TRBV20-1 and TRBJ2-6; 11 bases fit TRBD1. V gave up 4 bases and J gave up 2 bases; unmatched junction bases: 4. Germline V gene lookup returns CDR1 DFQATT and CDR2 SNEGSKA (reference sequence). The CDR3 is 16 amino acids. CDR3 in amino acids: CSAKDRGPAGANVLTF. The CDR3 DNA is TGCAGTGCTAAGGACAGGGGGCCAGCTGGGGCCAACGTCCTGACTTTC.

The CDR3, as DNA: TGTGCCAGCAGCGTAGGTCCAGGGGGCCTTCGGGAGACCCAGTACTTC. This codes for CASSVGPGGLRETQYF. The V gene is TRBV9, the J gene TRBJ2-5; the match to TRBD1 covers 8 bases. J was trimmed by 5 bases and V by 0 bases; bases with no gene match: 9. Germline V gene sequence: CDR1 SGDLS, CDR2 YYNGEE. The CDR3 contains 16 residues.

This chain connects TRBV19 to TRBJ2-3; TRBD1 matches at 7 bases. CDR3 length equals 16 residues. V lost 5 bases, J lost 1 base, and 9 bases stayed unmatched. CDR1 is LNHDA, CDR2 SQIVND, per germline (reference sequence). In DNA, the CDR3 is TGTGCCAGTAGTCCGCGACAGGGTCAGGGCACAGATACGCAGTATTTT. Amino acids: CASSPRQGQGTDTQYF. Full variable domain (remainder filled in from reference TRBV19 and TRBJ2-3): DGGITQSPKYLFRKEGQNVTLSCEQNLNHDAMYWYRQDPGQGLRLIYYSQIVNDFQKGDIAEGYSVSREKKESFPLTVTSAQKNPTAFYLCASSPRQGQGTDTQYFGPGTRLTVL.

The J gene is TRBJ1-2, the V gene TRBV24-1; 7 nucleotides align to TRBD1. V shed 5 bases, J shed 4 bases, and the junction held 9 bases outside the gene matches. From germline, CDR1 is KGHDR and CDR2 SFDVKD. This CDR3 has 15 amino acids. The CDR3 DNA reads as TGTGCCACCAGTGCCCCCGGGACAGCTACCTATGGCTACACCTTC. This sequence encodes CATSAPGTATYGYTF.

The count of this clonotype is one. Here the CDR3 DNA reads TGTGCCACCAGCAGAGGCCGAGATTGGGGGAGCCCGAACACCGGGGAGCTGTTTTTT. It translates to CATSRGRDWGSPNTGELFF. The V and J genes are TRBV15 and TRBJ2-2; D might be TRBD1 or TRBD2, each matching 5 bases. Trimming left V 1 base short and J 0 bases short, with 18 bases between. The CDR3 is made up of 19 amino acids. Germline CDR1 and CDR2: LNHNV and YYDKDF (reference sequence).

V and J are TRBV5-4 and TRBJ2-1; tentatively, D is TRBD1 (6 bases). Trimming removed 3 bases at V and 6 bases at J, with 10 bases between. Per the germline V gene, CDR1 is SGHNT and CDR2 is YYREEE (reference sequence). The CDR3 sequence is 13 residues long. CDR3 amino acids: CASSSTGFNEQFF. CDR3 nucleotides: TGTGCCAGCAGCTCCACAGGGTTCAATGAGCAGTTCTTC.